This TCR beta chain was captured by sequencing in a study of identical twins. TCRdb analysed the 5' RACE reads with MiXCR anew, one entry per CDR3 protein. The sample includes 700,000 to 950,000 distinct CDR3 sequences, approximately 13% seen only once; the top ten take about 1.5%. This clonotype was recorded many times. Antigen: not known. The germline gives CDR1 SGDLS, CDR2 YYNGEE. V was trimmed by 0 bases and J by 5 bases, leaving 7 bases between them. The CDR3 contains 13 residues. Study-wide results and caveats: Weaker excess sharing between twins was seen in beta out-of-frame sequences. High-abundance cord blood beta clonotypes had fewer insertions; memory repertoires showed none.

These records were also assigned to another study, of yellow fever vaccine responses in identical twins.

The source material was PBMCs. This rearrangement joins TRBV9 to TRBJ2-3, with no clear D. This clonotype was sampled from a woman aged 18 to 35 in good health. The CDR3 sequence is CASSVDMGDTQYF. For the CDR3, the DNA is TGTGCCAGCAGCGTAGACATGGGAGATACGCAGTATTTT.